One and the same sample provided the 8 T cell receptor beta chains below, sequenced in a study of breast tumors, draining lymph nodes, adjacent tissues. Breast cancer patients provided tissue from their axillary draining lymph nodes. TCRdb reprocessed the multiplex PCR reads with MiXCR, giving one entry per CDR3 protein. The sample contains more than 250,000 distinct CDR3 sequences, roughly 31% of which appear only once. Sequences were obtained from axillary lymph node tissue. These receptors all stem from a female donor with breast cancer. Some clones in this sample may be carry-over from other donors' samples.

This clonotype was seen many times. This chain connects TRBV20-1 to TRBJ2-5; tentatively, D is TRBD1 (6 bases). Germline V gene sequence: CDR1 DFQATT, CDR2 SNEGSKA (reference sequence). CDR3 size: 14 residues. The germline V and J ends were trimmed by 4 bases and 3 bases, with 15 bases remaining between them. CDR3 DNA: TGCAGTGCTATCTCCGGGACATTCGAAGAGACCCAGTACTTC. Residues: CSAISGTFEETQYF.

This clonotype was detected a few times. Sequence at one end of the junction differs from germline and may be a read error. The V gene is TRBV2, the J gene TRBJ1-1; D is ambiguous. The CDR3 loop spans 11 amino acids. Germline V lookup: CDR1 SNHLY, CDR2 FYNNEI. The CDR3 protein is CASNELMEAFF. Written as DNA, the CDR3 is TGTGCCAGCAATGAACTAATGGAAGCTTTCTTT. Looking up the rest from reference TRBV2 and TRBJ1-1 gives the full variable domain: EPEVTQTPSHQVTQMGQEVILRCVPISNHLYFYWYRQILGQKVEFLVSFYNNEISEKSEIFDDQFSVERPDGSNFTLKIRSTKLEDSAMYFCASNELMEAFFGQGTRLTVV.

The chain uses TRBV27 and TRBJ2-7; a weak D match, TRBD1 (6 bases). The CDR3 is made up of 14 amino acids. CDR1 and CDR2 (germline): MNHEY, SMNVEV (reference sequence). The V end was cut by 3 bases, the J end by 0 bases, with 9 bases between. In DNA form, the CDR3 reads TGTGCCAGCAGTTTCCAGGACAGCTCCTACGAGCAGTACTTC. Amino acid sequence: CASSFQDSSYEQYF.

The CDR3 spells CASSIVGGSGASALTF. The DNA for the CDR3 is TGTGCCAGTAGTATAGTTGGGGGATCAGGGGCCAGCGCCCTGACTTTC. The rearrangement uses TRBV19 and TRBJ2-6, with D tentatively TRBD1 (6 bases). The CDR3 loop spans 16 amino acids. CDR1 is LNHDA and CDR2 is SQIVND in the germline V gene (reference sequence). V was pared by 1 base and J by 15 bases, with 22 bases between.

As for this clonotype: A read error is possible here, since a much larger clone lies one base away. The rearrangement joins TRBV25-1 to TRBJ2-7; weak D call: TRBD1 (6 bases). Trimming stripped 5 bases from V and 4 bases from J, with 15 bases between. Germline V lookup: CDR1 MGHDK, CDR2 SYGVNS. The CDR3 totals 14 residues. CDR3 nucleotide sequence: TGTGCCAGCAGTCTTGGGGGCCTCTTGTACGAGCAGTACTTC. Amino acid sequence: CASSLGGLLYEQYF.

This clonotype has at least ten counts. The CDR3 region is CARRQHSGANVLTF. CDR3 DNA: TGTGCCAGACGACAGCACTCTGGGGCCAACGTCCTGACTTTC. V usage is TRBV27 and J usage is TRBJ2-6; perhaps TRBD1 as D (5 bases). Per germline, CDR1 MNHEY and CDR2 SMNVEV (reference sequence). The CDR3 extends over 14 amino acids. Trimming pared 9 bases from V and 0 bases from J, leaving 9 bases between.

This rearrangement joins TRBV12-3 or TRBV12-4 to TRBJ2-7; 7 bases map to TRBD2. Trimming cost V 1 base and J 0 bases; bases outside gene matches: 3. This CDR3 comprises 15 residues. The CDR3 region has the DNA TGTGCCAGCAGTTTAGTTAGCGGGTCCTCCTACGAGCAGTACTTC. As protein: CASSLVSGSSYEQYF.

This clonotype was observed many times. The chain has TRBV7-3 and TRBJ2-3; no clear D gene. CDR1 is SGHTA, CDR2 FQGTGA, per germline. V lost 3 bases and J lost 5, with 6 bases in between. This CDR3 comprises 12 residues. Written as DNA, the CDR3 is TGTGCCAGCAGCTTGATTGGAGATACGCAGTATTTT. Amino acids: CASSLIGDTQYF.